The subject of this entry is one T cell receptor beta chain. The target antigen is unknown. Produced via immunoSEQ multiplex PCR; TCRdb's table is partial and in-frame only. This sample has about 2.2 million clones, with roughly 93% found just once. This entry comes from a study of shared clonotypes between healthy human individuals. Across the study: The donor pool was made up of two women and three men aged 18 to 49.

J lost 9 bases, V lost 1 base, and 9 bases had no gene match. The CDR3 runs to 15 residues. Per germline, CDR1 MGHRA and CDR2 YSYEKL. It was CD45RO-negative cells, positively selected for CCR7, that made up naive CD8 cells, with terminally differentiated effector memory CD45RA+ cells excluded. The study enrolled healthy HIV-negative adults without recent acute infections or vaccinations as donors. Study conclusions and caveats: The donor pool, a small one, limited the genetic and exposure-history diversity represented. Depth of sequencing was expected to influence donor clonotype sharing.

The sample consisted of naive CD8+ T cells from PBMCs. V and J are TRBV4-1 and TRBJ2-5; 9 bases agree with TRBD2. The sequence was obtained from a man between 18 and 35 years old in good health. Some clones in this sample may be carry-over from other donors' samples. CDR3 coding DNA: TGCGCCAGCAGCCAAGGGTTAGCGGGGGATCGTCCCCAGTACTTC. The encoded protein is CASSQGLAGDRPQYF.